The clone carrying this TCR beta chain has a count of ten or more. Its matching antigen is unknown. The data are from a study of beta chain bispecific antibodies for T cell cancers. Blood mononuclear cells were expanded for about 3 days using either OKT3 anti-CD3 antibody or CD3/CD28 beads. Culture medium contained IL-2 at about 91 IU/ml and IL-7 at 5 ng/ml. Bispecific antibody was added to around 50,000 normal T cells and around 50,000 target cells. Libraries carried unique molecular identifiers used for clonotype counts. TCRdb processed the 5' RACE reads anew with MiXCR; each CDR3 protein has one entry. The sample lists some 17,000 distinct CDR3 sequences, approximately 2% occurring once. Study-wide results and limits: In these mixed samples, most targeted TRBV reads derived from the leukemia cell line.

Material for sequencing was healthy donor T cells cultured with leukemia cells. This receptor was obtained from a human donor in good health. Some clones in this sample may be carry-over from other donors' samples.

The CDR3 sequence: CASTRGEIGELFF. The CDR3 bases are TGTGCCAGCACCCGCGGCGAGATCGGGGAGCTGTTTTTT. V is TRBV7-9 and J is TRBJ2-2; D unclear. V was pared by 7 bases and J by 7 bases, with 13 bases between. CDR1 and CDR2 (germline): SEHNR, FQNEAQ (reference sequence). The length of the CDR3 is 13 residues.